What follows is one TCR beta chain and its context. At least ten counts were recorded for this clonotype. Its target antigen remains unknown. No base-level quality is on record; no much larger clone is a single base apart. From a lookup of the germline V gene, CDR1 and CDR2 are MNHEY and SVGEGT. The CDR3 holds 15 amino acids from the cysteine to the phenylalanine. The DNA shown is the 45-base CDR3, in frame from base 1. V and J are truncated by 2 bases and 5 bases respectively, leaving an intervening sequence of 13 bases. The library relied on 5' RACE. The data were produced on an Illumina HiSeq 2500. A second PCR of about 7 to 12 cycles was performed with a sample-barcoded 5' primer and a J-beta primer mix. A template-switch 5' adaptor carrying 12 random nucleotides introduced a unique molecular identifier onto each TCR beta cDNA molecule. Each sample yielded at least 2.5 million CDR3-containing paired-end reads. All of the RNA was converted into first-strand cDNA using the Mint cDNA synthesis kit, with a TRBC-specific oligonucleotide serving as the primer. After uracil-DNA glycosylase treatment, a first 18-cycle PCR used universal primers M1SS and BC2_uni_R on all cDNA. The paper's data handling went like this. Normalization of each sample was performed by random selection of 1 million high-quality reads, each carrying a distinct molecular identifier. Instead of being binned into consensus sequences, reads that shared molecular identifiers were thrown out. MiTCR, set to a Q25 quality threshold and the strictest error-elimination algorithm, was used for CDR3 identification, clonotype clustering and error correction. Lower-bound total TCR beta diversity was estimated with a nonparametric unseen species model using Euler transformation. The raw public reads went through TCRdb reprocessing: fastp at Q25, MiXCR clone calling, in-frame beta chains kept. Each entry merges the rows of one CDR3 protein and shows their most common DNA and genes. TCRdb, rather than the study authors, made the V and J calls. The sample contains about 1.7 million distinct CDR3 sequences, 28% of them found a single time. The ten largest make up about 8% of the sample.

The data were obtained in a study of blood T cells in healthy people across ages (dated by TCRdb to between 2014 and 2017). About the investigation overall: In model experiments, roughly one uniquely barcoded TCR beta cDNA molecule per two T cells was captured by template switching. To avoid experimental bias, donors of different ages were randomly spread across the sequencing lanes. To track age-related changes in TCR beta repertoire diversity, the study relied on deep sequencing normalized with unique cDNA molecular identifiers. Using the same blood draw, the study looked at two additional independent replicas of 1 million unique cDNA reads for two donors, one aged 18 to 29 and the other aged 80 or older. The donors were split into four age groups: young (average roughly 15 years), middle-aged (over 35), aged (approximately 59) and long-lived (roughly 77).

The approximately 39 donors, aged about 6 to 95 years, were systemically healthy Caucasian individuals from Russia. Each donor gave roughly 9 milliliters of peripheral blood, drawn into EDTA-treated Vacutainer tubes. Ficoll-Paque density-gradient centrifugation was used to isolate PBMCs, with at least 6 million per sample. Total RNA was extracted from PBMCs with Trizol reagent, with at least 6 micrograms obtained per sample. For every donor, flow cytometry on a PBMC aliquot measured the percentage of naive CD45RAhigh/CD27high T cells. The paper as a whole reports these results and caveats: As age increased, observed TCR beta diversity per million T cells dropped in a roughly linear way, and a significant reduction was already evident by age approximately 40. Donor CMV infection status was unknown, potentially confounding age-related changes in expanded clonotypes. Compared with the aged group, the long-lived group had more naive CD4+ T cells, fewer expanded clones and increased TCR diversity, suggesting age selection. The percentage of naive T cells measured by flow cytometry correlated strongly with observed TCR beta diversity. Estimates of total diversity based on one million sequenced T cells were regarded as lower bounds and as underestimates. Because profiling used bulk unsorted PBMCs, naive and antigen-experienced compartments could not be compared conclusively.

Sequencing was performed on blood. The sequence was collected from a woman aged 30 to 39 in good health. The chain is encoded by TRBV6-2 or TRBV6-3 joined to TRBJ1-5, with no D gene named confidently. The sequence in DNA is TGTGCCAGCAGTTACGACGGGTTGAGGGATCAGCCCCAGCATTTT. This sequence encodes CASSYDGLRDQPQHF.